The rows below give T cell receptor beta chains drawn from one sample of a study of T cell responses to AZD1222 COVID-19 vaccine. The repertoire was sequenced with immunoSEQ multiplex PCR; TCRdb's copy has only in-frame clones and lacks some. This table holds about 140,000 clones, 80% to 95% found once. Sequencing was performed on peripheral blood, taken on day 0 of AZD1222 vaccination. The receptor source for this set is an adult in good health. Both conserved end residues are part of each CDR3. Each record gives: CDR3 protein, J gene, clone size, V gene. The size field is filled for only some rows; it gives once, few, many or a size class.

CASSLDKEGFNSPLHF TRBJ1-6 NA TRBV5-1
CASSQSGVSYNSPLHF TRBJ1-6 NA TRBV23-1
CATSEGRRQPQHF TRBJ1-5 NA TRBV24-1
CAIRGTGSGTEAFF TRBJ1-1 NA TRBV10-3
CASSQGWTPQETQYF TRBJ2-5 NA TRBV4-2
CASSQISGELFF TRBJ2-2 NA TRBV3-1/TRBV3-2
CATSDTGASNTGELFF TRBJ2-2 NA TRBV24-1
CAISESGPEGNTIYF TRBJ1-3 NA TRBV10-3
CASSWETGEHEKLFF TRBJ1-4 NA TRBV9
CASSEQVDVGNTIYF TRBJ1-3 NA TRBV9
CASTSGGSSYNSPLHF TRBJ1-6 NA TRBV2
CASSSPYGYTF TRBJ1-2 NA TRBV7-9
CATSREGAAPQETQYF TRBJ2-5 NA TRBV15
CASSTGQKAFF TRBJ1-1 NA TRBV5-1
CASSLDASIQETQYF TRBJ2-5 NA TRBV11-3
CASSEARQGLGYEQYF TRBJ2-7 once TRBV6-1
CSVAYTHPVDNLYF TRBJ1-4 NA TRBV29-1
CASSEGRDQPQHF TRBJ1-5 NA TRBV18
CATREKGEQYF TRBJ2-7 NA TRBV6-5
CASSLQVGTPRTYEQYF TRBJ2-7 NA TRBV5-1
CASSGTGTIGSNQPQHF TRBJ1-5 NA TRBV19
CASSHLGGTGYNEQFF TRBJ2-1 NA TRBV4-1
CASSPTSGGTTDTQYF TRBJ2-3 NA TRBV18
CASSLSGGVETQYF TRBJ2-5 NA TRBV28
CATSREDYEQYF TRBJ2-7 once TRBV15
CASSSGGEKLFF TRBJ1-4 NA TRBV28
CASSTSDLPRELFF TRBJ2-2 NA TRBV6-7
CSARAGDYPGTQYF TRBJ2-3 NA TRBV29-1
CASSRQAGQVYGYTF TRBJ1-2 NA TRBV27
CASSYSHSGIYTF TRBJ1-2 NA TRBV6-5
CASSRRDNSYEQYF TRBJ2-7 NA TRBV7-8
CASNDGYGYTF TRBJ1-2 NA TRBV6-5
CASSDRAKPICSGNTIYF TRBJ1-3 NA TRBV23-1
CASSLIGDQGDTEAFF TRBJ1-1 once TRBV5-6
CATSDATRLAGSSYNEQFF TRBJ2-1 once TRBV24-1
CASSAAGGNEQYF TRBJ2-7 NA TRBV2
CASTTGWDTEAFF TRBJ1-1 NA TRBV28
CASSFSTQGDTEAFF TRBJ1-1 NA TRBV5-1
CASSQGRLGGHNEQFF TRBJ2-1 NA TRBV4-2
CASSLQDREHQPQHF TRBJ1-5 NA TRBV5-6
CASSYSTTASGNTIYF TRBJ1-3 NA TRBV6-5
CAISASTGRGNTGELFF TRBJ2-2 NA TRBV10-3
CASSRDRGSYGYTF TRBJ1-2 NA TRBV19
CASSRAGGRETQYF TRBJ2-5 NA TRBV2
CASSLVPSGGNEQFF TRBJ2-1 NA TRBV5-5
CASSTGQGNEQFF TRBJ2-1 NA TRBV19
CASRVTENSPLHF TRBJ1-6 NA TRBV6-5
CASSSISSYNEQFF TRBJ2-1 NA TRBV4-1